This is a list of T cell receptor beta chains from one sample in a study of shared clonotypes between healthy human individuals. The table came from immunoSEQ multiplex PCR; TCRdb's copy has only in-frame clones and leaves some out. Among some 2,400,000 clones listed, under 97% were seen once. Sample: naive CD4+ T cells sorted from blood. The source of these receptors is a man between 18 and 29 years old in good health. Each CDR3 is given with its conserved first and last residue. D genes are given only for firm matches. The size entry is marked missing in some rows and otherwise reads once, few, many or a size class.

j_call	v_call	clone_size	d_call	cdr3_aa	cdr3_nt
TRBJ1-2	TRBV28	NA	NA	CASYGPGESGYTF	TGTGCCAGCTATGGCCCCGGGGAGAGTGGCTACACCTTC
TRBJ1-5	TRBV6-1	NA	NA	CASSETENQPQHF	TGTGCCAGCAGTGAAACCGAAAATCAGCCCCAGCATTTT
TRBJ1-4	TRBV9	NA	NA	CASSAGLPNEKLFF	TGTGCCAGCAGCGCGGGCCTGCCTAATGAAAAACTGTTTTTT
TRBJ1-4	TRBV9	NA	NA	CASSPKIEEKLFF	TGTGCCAGCAGCCCTAAAATTGAAGAAAAACTGTTTTTT
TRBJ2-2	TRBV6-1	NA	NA	CASRLDTTNTGELFF	TGTGCCAGCAGATTAGACACGACGAACACCGGGGAGCTGTTTTTT
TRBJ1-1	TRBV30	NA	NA	CAWSWAGNTEAFF	TGTGCCTGGAGTTGGGCGGGGAACACTGAAGCTTTCTTT
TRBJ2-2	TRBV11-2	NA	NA	CASSLQGTGELFF	TGTGCCAGCAGCTTACAGGGCACCGGGGAGCTGTTTTTT
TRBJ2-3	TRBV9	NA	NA	CASSPRIGTPSTDTQYF	TGTGCCAGCAGCCCGCGGATCGGGACGCCGAGCACAGATACGCAGTATTTT
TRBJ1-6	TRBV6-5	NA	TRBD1	CASSLGQLYNSPLHF	TGTGCCAGCAGCTTGGGACAGTTGTATAATTCACCCCTCCACTTT
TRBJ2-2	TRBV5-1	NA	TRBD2	CASREASGSLTGELFF	TGCGCCAGCCGCGAAGCTAGCGGGAGCCTCACCGGGGAGCTGTTTTTT
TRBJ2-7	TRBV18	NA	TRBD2	CASSQMSGNEQYF	TGTGCCAGCTCCCAAATGAGCGGGAACGAGCAGTACTTC
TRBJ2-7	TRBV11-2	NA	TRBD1	CASSPTSGTGVEQYF	TGTGCCAGCAGTCCGACGAGCGGGACAGGGGTCGAGCAGTACTTC
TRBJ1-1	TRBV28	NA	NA	CASSGDSIEAFF	TGTGCCAGCAGTGGGGACTCCATTGAAGCTTTCTTT
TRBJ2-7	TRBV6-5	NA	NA	CASSYRENPYEQYF	TGTGCCAGCAGTTACCGGGAGAACCCCTACGAGCAGTACTTC
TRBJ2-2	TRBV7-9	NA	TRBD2	CASSFRYPTGLAFDGELFF	TGTGCCAGCAGCTTTCGTTACCCCACGGGACTAGCGTTTGACGGGGAGCTGTTTTTT
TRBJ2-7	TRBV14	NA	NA	CASSHHSGTPRFYEQYF	TGTGCCAGCAGCCATCACTCCGGGACTCCTCGATTCTACGAGCAGTACTTC
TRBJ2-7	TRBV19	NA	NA	CASRDLSSYEQYF	TGTGCCAGCCGGGACCTTTCTTCCTACGAGCAGTACTTC
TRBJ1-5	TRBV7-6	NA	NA	CASSFGESNQPQHF	TGTGCCAGCAGCTTCGGGGAGAGCAATCAGCCCCAGCATTTT
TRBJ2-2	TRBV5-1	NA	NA	CASSIRRGSPGELFF	TGCGCCAGCAGCATTAGACGGGGGAGTCCCGGGGAGCTGTTTTTT
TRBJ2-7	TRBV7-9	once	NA	CASSSPMGRETNHEQYF	TGTGCCAGCAGCTCCCCCATGGGCAGGGAGACGAATCACGAGCAGTACTTC
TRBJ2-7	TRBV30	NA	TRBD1	CAWSRQGAGSEQYF	TGTGCCTGGAGCCGACAGGGGGCGGGGAGCGAGCAGTACTTC
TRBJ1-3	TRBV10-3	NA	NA	CAITVTDSGNTIYF	TGTGCCATCACTGTGACAGACTCTGGAAACACCATATATTTT
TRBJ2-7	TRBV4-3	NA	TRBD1	CASSQVTGGSYEQYF	TGCGCCAGCAGCCAAGTAACAGGGGGCTCCTACGAGCAGTACTTC
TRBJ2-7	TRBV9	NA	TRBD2	CASSVATSGVPEQYF	TGTGCCAGCAGCGTAGCAACTAGCGGGGTTCCCGAGCAGTACTTC
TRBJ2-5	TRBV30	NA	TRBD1	CAWSVQGGPKETQYF	TGTGCCTGGAGTGTACAAGGGGGCCCAAAAGAGACCCAGTACTTC
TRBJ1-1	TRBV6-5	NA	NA	CASSYSRLGTEAFF	TGTGCCAGCAGTTACTCCCGGTTGGGCACTGAAGCTTTCTTT
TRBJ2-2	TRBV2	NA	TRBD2	CASAGAGELFF	TGTGCCAGCGCGGGGGCCGGGGAGCTGTTTTTT
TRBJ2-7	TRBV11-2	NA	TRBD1	CASSLGTGTYEQYF	TGTGCCAGCAGCTTAGGGACAGGGACCTACGAGCAGTACTTC
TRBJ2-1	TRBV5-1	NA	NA	CASSSAETARNEQFF	TGCGCCAGCAGCTCGGCAGAGACAGCCCGCAATGAGCAGTTCTTC
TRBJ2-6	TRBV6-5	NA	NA	CASSYSPGANVLTF	TGTGCCAGCAGTTACTCTCCTGGGGCCAACGTCCTGACTTTC
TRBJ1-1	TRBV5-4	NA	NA	CASTFQPQGDTEAFF	TGTGCCAGCACCTTTCAGCCCCAGGGTGACACTGAAGCTTTCTTT
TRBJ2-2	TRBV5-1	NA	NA	CASSRGQVDTGELFF	TGCGCCAGCAGCCGAGGGCAAGTTGACACCGGGGAGCTGTTTTTT
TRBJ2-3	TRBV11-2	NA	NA	CASSLGTRSTDTQYF	TGTGCCAGCAGCCTCGGGACACGGAGCACAGATACGCAGTATTTT
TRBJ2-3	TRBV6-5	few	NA	CASSSSTDTQYF	TGTGCCAGCAGTTCTAGCACAGATACGCAGTATTTT
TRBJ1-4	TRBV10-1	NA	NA	CASSGFKTPNEKLFF	TGCGCCAGCAGTGGTTTTAAAACCCCTAATGAAAAACTGTTTTTT
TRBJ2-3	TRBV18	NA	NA	CASSPLGTEGTDTQYF	TGTGCCAGCTCACCGCTAGGGACTGAGGGTACAGATACGCAGTATTTT
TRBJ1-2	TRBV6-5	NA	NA	CASTRRGPSLEGYTF	TGTGCCAGCACCCGAAGGGGACCGTCTTTGGAGGGCTACACCTTC
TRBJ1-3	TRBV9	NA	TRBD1	CASSPYLGTAGNTIYF	TGTGCCAGCAGCCCATACTTAGGGACAGCTGGAAACACCATATATTTT
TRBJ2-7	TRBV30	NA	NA	CAWSGTAYEQYF	TGTGCCTGGAGTGGGACGGCTTACGAGCAGTACTTC
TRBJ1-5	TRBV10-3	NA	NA	CAISEAGDQPQHF	TGTGCCATCAGTGAGGCAGGGGATCAGCCCCAGCATTTT
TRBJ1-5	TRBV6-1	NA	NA	CASSEEGRSNQPQHF	TGTGCCAGCAGTGAGGAGGGACGGAGCAATCAGCCCCAGCATTTT
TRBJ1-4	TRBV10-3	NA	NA	CAISEWGPSGEKLFF	TGTGCCATCAGTGAGTGGGGCCCTTCGGGTGAAAAACTGTTTTTT
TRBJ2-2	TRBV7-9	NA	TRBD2	CASSFGTSGRPHLGGELFF	TGTGCCAGCAGCTTCGGGACTAGCGGGAGGCCCCATTTGGGCGGGGAGCTGTTTTTT
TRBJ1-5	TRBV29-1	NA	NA	CSVIGESNQPQHF	TGCAGCGTGATAGGGGAGAGCAATCAGCCCCAGCATTTT
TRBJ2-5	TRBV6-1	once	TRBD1	CASSEVGQGLQETQYF	TGTGCCAGCAGTGAGGTGGGACAGGGGCTCCAAGAGACCCAGTACTTC
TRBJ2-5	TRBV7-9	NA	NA	CASSLRGPTGVRETQYF	TGTGCCAGCAGCTTAAGGGGCCCCACGGGAGTAAGAGAGACCCAGTACTTC